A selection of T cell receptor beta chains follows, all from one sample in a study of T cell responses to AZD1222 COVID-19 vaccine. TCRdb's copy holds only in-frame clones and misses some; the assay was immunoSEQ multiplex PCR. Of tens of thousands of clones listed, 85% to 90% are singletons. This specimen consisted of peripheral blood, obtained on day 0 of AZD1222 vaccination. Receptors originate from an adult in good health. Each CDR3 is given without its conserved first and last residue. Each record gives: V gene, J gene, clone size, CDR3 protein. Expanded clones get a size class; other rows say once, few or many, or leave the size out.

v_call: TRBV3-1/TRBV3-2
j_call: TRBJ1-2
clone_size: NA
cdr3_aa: ASSRDINYGYT

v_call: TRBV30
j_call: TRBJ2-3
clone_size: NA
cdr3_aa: AWSVLAGVADTQY

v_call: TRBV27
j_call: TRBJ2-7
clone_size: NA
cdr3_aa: ASSFGQGVYEQY

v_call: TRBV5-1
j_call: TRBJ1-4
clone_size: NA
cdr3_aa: ASKEEPSTNEKLF

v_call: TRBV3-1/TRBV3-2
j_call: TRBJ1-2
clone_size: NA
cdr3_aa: ASSQGQISNYGYT

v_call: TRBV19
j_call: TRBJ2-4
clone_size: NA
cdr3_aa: ASSPMGAVKNIQY

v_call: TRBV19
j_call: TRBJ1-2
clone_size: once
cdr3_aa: ASSLQTGGASPTYGYT

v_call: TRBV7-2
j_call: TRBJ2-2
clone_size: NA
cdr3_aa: ASSLDRISELF

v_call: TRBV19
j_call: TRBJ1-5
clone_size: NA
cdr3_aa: ASRDPGTGTIQPQH

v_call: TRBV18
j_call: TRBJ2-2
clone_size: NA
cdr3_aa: ASSPGGTGELF

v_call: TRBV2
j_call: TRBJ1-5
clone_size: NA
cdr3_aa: ASSEIYSNQPQH

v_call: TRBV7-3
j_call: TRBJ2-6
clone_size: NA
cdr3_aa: ASSLPGQTGANVLT

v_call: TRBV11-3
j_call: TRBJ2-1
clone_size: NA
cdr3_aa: ASSPSGAYNEQF

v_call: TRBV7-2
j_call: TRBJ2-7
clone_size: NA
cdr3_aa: ASGYGRAHYEQY

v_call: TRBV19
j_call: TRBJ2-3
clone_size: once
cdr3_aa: ASSPTGTGSTDTQY

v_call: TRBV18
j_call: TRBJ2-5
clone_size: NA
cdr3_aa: ASSPQREETQY

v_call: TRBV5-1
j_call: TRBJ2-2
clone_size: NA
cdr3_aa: ASSLAVDAGELF

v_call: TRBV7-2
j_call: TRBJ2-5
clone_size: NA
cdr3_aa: ASSSQLAEEETQY

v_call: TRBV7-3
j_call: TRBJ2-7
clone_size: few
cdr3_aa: ASSKDRNYEQY

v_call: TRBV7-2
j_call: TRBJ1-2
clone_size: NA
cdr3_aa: ASSVDSTNYGYT

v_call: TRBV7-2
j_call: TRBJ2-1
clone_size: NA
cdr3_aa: ASSLFNNEQF

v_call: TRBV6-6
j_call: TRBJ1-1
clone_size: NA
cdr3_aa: ASSSNPGTEAF

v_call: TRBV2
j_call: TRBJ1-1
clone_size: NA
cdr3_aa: ASMTGNTEAF

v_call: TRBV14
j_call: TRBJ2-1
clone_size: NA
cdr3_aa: ASSQPGLAGVYNEQF

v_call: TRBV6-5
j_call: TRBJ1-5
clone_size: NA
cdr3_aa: ASSQGSSNQPQH

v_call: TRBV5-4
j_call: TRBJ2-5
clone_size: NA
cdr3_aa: ASSPGGGQSGTQY

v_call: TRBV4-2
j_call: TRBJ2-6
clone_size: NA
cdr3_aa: ASSPRDTFSGANVLT

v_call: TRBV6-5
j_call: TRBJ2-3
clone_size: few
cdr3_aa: ASSKLLEGTDTQY

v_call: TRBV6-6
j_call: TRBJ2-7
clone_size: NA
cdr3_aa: ASNPGTRSYEQY

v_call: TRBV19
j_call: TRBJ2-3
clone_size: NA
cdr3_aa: ASSIAASGITDTQY

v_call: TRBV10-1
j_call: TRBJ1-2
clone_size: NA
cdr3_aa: ARATAYNYGYT

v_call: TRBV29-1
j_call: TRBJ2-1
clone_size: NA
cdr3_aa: SVQGDRVRGATYNEQF

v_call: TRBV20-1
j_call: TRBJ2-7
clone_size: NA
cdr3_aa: SASEGLAAYEQY

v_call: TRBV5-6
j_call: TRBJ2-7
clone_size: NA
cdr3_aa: ASFKNGGPNYEQY

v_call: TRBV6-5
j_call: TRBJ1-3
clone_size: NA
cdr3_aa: ASRSSLGSGNTIY

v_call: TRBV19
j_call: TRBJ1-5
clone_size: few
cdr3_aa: ASSISGGGGQPQH

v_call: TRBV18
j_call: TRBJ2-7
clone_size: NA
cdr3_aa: ASSTRLAGPDSYEQY

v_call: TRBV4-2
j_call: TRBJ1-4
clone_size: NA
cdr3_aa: ASSQEGQGSEKLF

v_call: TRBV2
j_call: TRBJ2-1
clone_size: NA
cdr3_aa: ASNVLAGGNNEQF

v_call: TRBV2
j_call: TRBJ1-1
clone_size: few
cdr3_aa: ASSVLSPEAF

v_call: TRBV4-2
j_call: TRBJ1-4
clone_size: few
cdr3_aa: ASSQGAGGATNEKLF

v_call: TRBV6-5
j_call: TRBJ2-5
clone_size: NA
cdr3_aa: ASRGGGETQY

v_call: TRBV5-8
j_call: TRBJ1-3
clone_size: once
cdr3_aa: ASTRGGAGNTIY

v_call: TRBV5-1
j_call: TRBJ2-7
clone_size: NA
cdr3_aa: ASSHRIKGYEQY

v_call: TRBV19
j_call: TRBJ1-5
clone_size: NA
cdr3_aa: ASSRTGIDSNQPQH

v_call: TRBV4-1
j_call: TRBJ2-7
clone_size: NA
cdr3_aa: ASSQGTFSEQSEQY

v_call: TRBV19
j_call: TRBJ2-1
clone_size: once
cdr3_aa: ASSIGPSGEQF

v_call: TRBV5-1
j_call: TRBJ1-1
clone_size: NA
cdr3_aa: ASKIQGGNTEAF

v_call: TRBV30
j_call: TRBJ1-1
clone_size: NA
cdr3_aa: ACSYTGYEAF

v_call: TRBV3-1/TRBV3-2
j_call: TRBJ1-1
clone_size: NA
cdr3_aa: ASSSDRDLWTEAF

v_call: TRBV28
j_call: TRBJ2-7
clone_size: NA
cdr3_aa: ASSLVGSSYEQY

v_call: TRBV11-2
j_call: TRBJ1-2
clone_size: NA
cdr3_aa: ASSRRGLVYGYT

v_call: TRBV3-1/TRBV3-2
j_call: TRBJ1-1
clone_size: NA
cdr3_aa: ASSQGLGTSEAF

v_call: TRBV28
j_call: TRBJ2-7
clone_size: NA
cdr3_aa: ASTDGGAGYEQY

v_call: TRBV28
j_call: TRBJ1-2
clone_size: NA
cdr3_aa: ASSLQGYGYT

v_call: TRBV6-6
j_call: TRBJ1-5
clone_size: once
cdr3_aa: ASSYRQGARNQPQH

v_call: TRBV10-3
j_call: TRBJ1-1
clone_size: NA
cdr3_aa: AISADTEAF

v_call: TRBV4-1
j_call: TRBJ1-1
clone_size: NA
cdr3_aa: ASSQVTGALEAF

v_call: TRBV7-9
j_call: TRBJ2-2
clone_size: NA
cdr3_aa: ASSFTGTGNTGELF

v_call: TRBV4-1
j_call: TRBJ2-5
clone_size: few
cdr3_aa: ASSDLRNRGETQY